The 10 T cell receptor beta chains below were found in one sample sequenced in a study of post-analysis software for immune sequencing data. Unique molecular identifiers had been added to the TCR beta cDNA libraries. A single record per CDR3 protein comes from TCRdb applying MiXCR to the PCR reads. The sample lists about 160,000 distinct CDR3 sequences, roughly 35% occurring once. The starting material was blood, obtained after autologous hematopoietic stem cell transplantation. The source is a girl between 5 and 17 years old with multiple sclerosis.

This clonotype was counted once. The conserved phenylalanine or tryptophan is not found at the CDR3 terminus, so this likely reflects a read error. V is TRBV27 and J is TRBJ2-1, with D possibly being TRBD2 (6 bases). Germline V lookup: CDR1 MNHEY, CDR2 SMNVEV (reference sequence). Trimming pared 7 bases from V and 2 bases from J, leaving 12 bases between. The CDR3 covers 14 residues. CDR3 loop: CASTPGGTYNEQFV. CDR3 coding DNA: TGTGCCAGCACCCCCGGGGGAACCTACAATGAGCAGTTCGTC.

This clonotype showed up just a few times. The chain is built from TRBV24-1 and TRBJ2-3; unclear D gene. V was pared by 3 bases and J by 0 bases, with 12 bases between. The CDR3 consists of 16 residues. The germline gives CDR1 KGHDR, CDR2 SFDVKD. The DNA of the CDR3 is TGTGCCACCAGTGATCAACGGGTCCATAGCACAGATACGCAGTATTTT. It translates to CATSDQRVHSTDTQYF.

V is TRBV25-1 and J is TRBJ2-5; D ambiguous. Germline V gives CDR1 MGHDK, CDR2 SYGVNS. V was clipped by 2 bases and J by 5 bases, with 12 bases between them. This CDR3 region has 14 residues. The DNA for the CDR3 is TGTGCCAGCAGTGAAGGAACGGTTCGTGAGACCCAGTACTTC. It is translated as CASSEGTVRETQYF. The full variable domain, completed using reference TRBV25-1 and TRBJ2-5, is EADIYQTPRYLVIGTGKKITLECSQTMGHDKMYWYQQDPGMELHLIHYSYGVNSTEKGDLSSESTVSRIRTEHFPLTLESARPSHTSQYLCASSEGTVRETQYFGPGTRLLVL.

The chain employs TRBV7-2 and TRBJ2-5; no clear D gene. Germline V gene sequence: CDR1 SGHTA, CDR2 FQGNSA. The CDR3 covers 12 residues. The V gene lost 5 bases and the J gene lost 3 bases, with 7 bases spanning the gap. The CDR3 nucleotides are TGTGCCAGCAGCAGACCAAAAGAGACCCAGTACTTC. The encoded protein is CASSRPKETQYF. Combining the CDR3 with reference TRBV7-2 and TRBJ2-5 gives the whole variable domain GAGVSQSPSNKVTEKGKDVELRCDPISGHTALYWYRQSLGQGLEFLIYFQGNSAPDKSGLPSDRFSAERTGGSVSTLTIQRTQQEDSAVYLCASSRPKETQYFGPGTRLLVL.

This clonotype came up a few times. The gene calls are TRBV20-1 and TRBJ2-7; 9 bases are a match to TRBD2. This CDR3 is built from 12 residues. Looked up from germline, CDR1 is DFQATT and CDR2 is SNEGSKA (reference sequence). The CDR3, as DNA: TGCAGCGTAGCGGGAGACTCCTACGAGCAGTACTTC. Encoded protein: CSVAGDSYEQYF.

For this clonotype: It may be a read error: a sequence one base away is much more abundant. This CDR3 reads CASSLRTSGTPTDTQYF. In DNA, the CDR3 is TGTGCCAGCAGCCTAAGGACTAGCGGGACACCCACAGATACGCAGTATTTT. The V call is TRBV7-8, the J call TRBJ2-3; 12 bases match TRBD2. The germline V gene has CDR1 SGHVS and CDR2 FQNEAQ. The CDR3 is 17 residues long. V lost 5 bases and J lost 2; bases outside the gene matches: 8.

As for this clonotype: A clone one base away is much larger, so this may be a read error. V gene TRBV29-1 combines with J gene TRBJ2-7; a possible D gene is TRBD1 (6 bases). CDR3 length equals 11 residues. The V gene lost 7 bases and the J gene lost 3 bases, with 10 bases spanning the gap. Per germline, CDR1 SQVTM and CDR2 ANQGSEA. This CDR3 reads CSAGRGYEQYF. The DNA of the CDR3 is TGCAGCGCCGGCAGGGGCTACGAGCAGTACTTC.

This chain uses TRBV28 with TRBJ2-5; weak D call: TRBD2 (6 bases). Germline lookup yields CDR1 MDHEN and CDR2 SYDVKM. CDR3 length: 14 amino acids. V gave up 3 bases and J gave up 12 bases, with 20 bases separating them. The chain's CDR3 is CASSFSGRGNEEYF. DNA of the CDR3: TGTGCCAGCAGTTTCTCCGGGAGAGGGAACGAGGAGTACTTC.

CDR3 coding DNA: TGTGCCAGCAGCTACGCGGGGGAAGAGACCCAGTACTTC. It specifies CASSYAGEETQYF. V and J are TRBV7-3 and TRBJ2-5; 7 positions match TRBD2. V lost 4 bases to trimming and J lost 3 bases; unmatched junction nucleotides: 2. The CDR3 runs to 13 residues. Germline assignment: CDR1 SGHTA and CDR2 FQGTGA.

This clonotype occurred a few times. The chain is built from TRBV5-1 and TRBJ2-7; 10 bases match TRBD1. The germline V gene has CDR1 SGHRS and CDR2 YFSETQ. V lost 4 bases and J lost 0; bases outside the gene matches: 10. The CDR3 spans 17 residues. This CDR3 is CASSPSGQGLFSYEQYF. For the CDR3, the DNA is TGCGCCAGCAGCCCCTCGGGACAGGGGCTATTCTCCTACGAGCAGTACTTC.